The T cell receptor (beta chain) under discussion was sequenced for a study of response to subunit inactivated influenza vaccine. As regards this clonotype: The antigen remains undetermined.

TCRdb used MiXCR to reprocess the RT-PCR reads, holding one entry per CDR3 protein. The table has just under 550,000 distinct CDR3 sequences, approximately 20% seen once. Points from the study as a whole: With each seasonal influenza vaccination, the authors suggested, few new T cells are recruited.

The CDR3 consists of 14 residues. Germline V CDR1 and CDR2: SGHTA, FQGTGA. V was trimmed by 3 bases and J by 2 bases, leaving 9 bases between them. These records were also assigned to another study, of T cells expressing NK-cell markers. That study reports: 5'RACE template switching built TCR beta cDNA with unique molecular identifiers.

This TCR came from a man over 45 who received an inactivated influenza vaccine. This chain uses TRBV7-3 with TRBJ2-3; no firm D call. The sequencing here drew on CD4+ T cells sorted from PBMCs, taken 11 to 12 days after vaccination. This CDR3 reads CASSFNAVTDTQYF. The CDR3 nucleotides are TGTGCCAGCAGCTTTAACGCGGTCACAGATACGCAGTATTTT.